This T cell receptor beta chain was obtained from a study of glioma-infiltrating T cells after dendritic cell vaccination. Noted time point: after dendritic cell vaccination, including at tumor progression/relapse. Fresh-frozen tumor tissue and more than two years of survival data were available for all. Before vaccination, two weeks after the third vaccination, and at progression, PBMC were collected. TCRB CDR3 was amplified from 2 ug genomic DNA or less. TCRdb's copy holds only in-frame clones and misses some; the assay was immunoSEQ multiplex PCR. The repertoire holds 100,000 to 120,000 clones, with around 87% as singletons. This TCR derives from a human donor with glioblastoma. The specimen was blood, collected after dendritic cell vaccination.

The DNA for the CDR3 is TGTGCCAGTAGTATTTCAGGACAGGGGTCCTACGAGCAGTACTTC. This sequence encodes CASSISGQGSYEQYF. The rearrangement links TRBV19 to TRBJ2-7; TRBD1 aligns across 9 bases. The CDR3 sequence is 15 residues long. J gave up 1 base and V 3 bases, and 4 bases lay outside the gene matches. Germline V gene lookup returns CDR1 LNHDA and CDR2 SQIVND (reference sequence). The full variable domain, its missing parts supplied by reference TRBV19 and TRBJ2-7, is DGGITQSPKYLFRKEGQNVTLSCEQNLNHDAMYWYRQDPGQGLRLIYYSQIVNDFQKGDIAEGYSVSREKKESFPLTVTSAQKNPTAFYLCASSISGQGSYEQYFGPGTRLTVT.